This note documents a single T cell receptor (beta chain) sequence. Its antigen is not identified. The PCR contained 60 Vbeta and 13 Jbeta primers. The data were produced by immunoSEQ multiplex PCR, yet TCRdb's version contains in-frame clones alone and is incomplete. The data contain more than 90,000 clones, approximately 69% of them singletons. Donors were ostensibly healthy at sampling, although undocumented immune exposures were probable. This specimen belongs to a study of cytomegalovirus exposure and HLA in healthy donors. Study-level information: Clustering assigned 81% of the approximately 400 genotyped donors to the Caucasian-associated ancestry cluster.

Study findings and constraints: A later analysis reported that several of the most significant clusters appeared to be linked to common viral pathogens, among them Epstein-Barr virus.

This TCR was recovered from a woman aged 50 to 65 in good health and CMV-seropositive. The sequencing input was PBMCs.

The CDR3 bases are TGTGCCAGCTACAATGGACAGGGCTTTCCCTCTGGGGCCAACGTCCTGACTTTC. As protein: CASYNGQGFPSGANVLTF. The chain is built from TRBV19 and TRBJ2-6, with 8 bases aligning to TRBD1. The CDR3 contains 18 residues. Trimming cost V 9 bases and J 0 bases; bases outside gene matches: 13. The V gene's germline CDR1 is LNHDA and CDR2 SQIVND (reference sequence).